The 12 T cell receptor beta chains listed next were all sequenced from one sample in a study of OX40 agonist ivuxolimab in advanced cancers. Generated by immunoSEQ multiplex PCR, the TCRdb table keeps only in-frame clones and is missing some. This table holds around 100,000 clones, more than 75% found once. Sample: CD4+ or CD8+ T cells sorted from blood, taken in a trial of the OX40 agonist ivuxolimab. Receptors originate from an adult with an advanced solid tumor such as melanoma, head and neck, liver or kidney cancer.

For the CDR3, the DNA is TGCGCCAGCAGTGATGGGGGGAGTACAAGGAATGAGCAGTTCTTC. Translated: CASSDGGSTRNEQFF. The chain joins TRBV10-2 to TRBJ2-1, with a tentative D call TRBD2 (6 bases). The CDR3 is 15 amino acids. CDR1 WSHSY and CDR2 SAAADI come from the germline V gene. V was shortened by 3 bases and J by 7 bases, with 16 bases between the two germline ends.

The chain carries TRBV7-2 and TRBJ2-2; weak D call: TRBD2 (5 bases). This CDR3 region has 15 residues. Trimming removed 6 bases from V and 6 bases from J, with 17 bases in between. CDR1 and CDR2 from the germline V gene are SGHTA and FQGNSA. The CDR3, as DNA: TGTGCCAGCAGTCTTGGACTCCGGACCCCCGGGGAGCTGTTTTTT. Its protein is CASSLGLRTPGELFF.

V is TRBV5-6 and J is TRBJ2-5; 11 bases are shared with TRBD2. In germline, CDR1 is SGHDT, CDR2 YYEEEE. CDR3 length equals 16 residues. The ends lost 4 bases at V and 2 bases at J; junction bases unmatched: 7. CDR3 residues: CASSLITSGGQETQYF. Written as DNA, the CDR3 is TGTGCCAGCAGCCTGATTACTAGCGGGGGACAAGAGACCCAGTACTTC. Based on the CDR3 plus reference TRBV5-6 and TRBJ2-5, the full variable domain is DAGVTQSPTHLIKTRGQQVTLRCSPKSGHDTVSWYQQALGQGPQFIFQYYEEEERQRGNFPDRFSGHQFPNYSSELNVNALLLGDSALYLCASSLITSGGQETQYFGPGTRLLVL.

The rearrangement uses TRBV5-6 and TRBJ1-1, with D tentatively TRBD1 (5 bases). V was shortened by 0 bases and J by 4 bases, with 13 bases between the two germline ends. Germline V gives CDR1 SGHDT, CDR2 YYEEEE. CDR3 length equals 15 residues. The CDR3 sequence: CASSLEFSGGTEAFF. The CDR3 nucleotides are TGTGCCAGCAGCTTGGAATTTTCGGGGGGCACTGAAGCTTTCTTT.

The rearrangement uses TRBV6-6 and TRBJ1-5; D call uncertain. V shed 0 bases and J shed 4 bases, with 13 bases lying between them. Germline-derived CDR1 and CDR2 are MNHNY and SVGAGI (reference sequence). The CDR3 length is 16 residues. CDR3 region: CASSYSHEGPNQPQHF. The CDR3 DNA is TGTGCCAGCAGTTACTCACACGAAGGGCCAAATCAGCCCCAGCATTTT.

In this sample, this clone turned up once. V usage is TRBV7-6 and J usage is TRBJ2-3; D ambiguous. Germline V lookup: CDR1 SGHVS, CDR2 FNYEAQ. The CDR3 totals 13 residues. The ends were cut back, 0 bases at V and 4 bases at J, with 5 bases in the middle. The CDR3 DNA sequence: TGTGCCAGCAGCTTAGCGCCCGCAGATACGCAGTATTTT. Translated: CASSLAPADTQYF.

The V call is TRBV6-6, the J call TRBJ1-1; a possible D gene is TRBD1 (6 bases). The V gene's germline CDR1 is MNHNY and CDR2 SVGAGI (reference sequence). Trimming pared 2 bases from V and 6 bases from J, leaving 13 bases between. The CDR3 runs 14 residues. The CDR3 region is CASSYGQHRAEAFF. CDR3 coding DNA: TGTGCCAGCAGTTACGGACAGCATAGAGCTGAAGCTTTCTTT.

This clone was detected only once. V gene TRBV18 combines with J gene TRBJ2-3; 8 bases are a match to TRBD1. Germline lookup yields CDR1 KGHSH and CDR2 LQKENI. V was pared by 2 bases and J by 4 bases, with 5 bases of the junction left unmatched. The CDR3 sequence is 15 residues long. The CDR3 region is CASSPGAGGADTQYF. CDR3 sequence (DNA): TGTGCCAGCTCACCAGGGGCAGGGGGCGCAGATACGCAGTATTTT.

V and J are TRBV5-1 and TRBJ2-5, with 13 bases fitting TRBD2. Germline V gene lookup returns CDR1 SGHRS and CDR2 YFSETQ. Trimming cost V 4 bases and J 4 bases; bases outside gene matches: 10. The CDR3 has 17 amino acids. CDR3 in amino acids: CASSEWTSGSRPETQYF. The CDR3 DNA reads as TGCGCCAGCAGCGAATGGACTAGCGGGAGTCGCCCAGAGACCCAGTACTTC.

The V gene is TRBV7-8, the J gene TRBJ2-3; TRBD1 agrees at 7 bases. The germline V gene has CDR1 SGHVS and CDR2 FQNEAQ. This CDR3 region has 14 residues. J was trimmed by 6 bases and V by 2 bases; bases with no gene match: 5. DNA for the CDR3: TGTGCCAGCAGCTTACGGGACAGTCGGGATACGCAGTATTTT. Amino acid sequence: CASSLRDSRDTQYF.

The chain recombines TRBV5-1 with TRBJ2-6; D could derive from TRBD1 or TRBD2 (5 bases each). The CDR3 totals 18 residues. Germline assignment: CDR1 SGHRS and CDR2 YFSETQ. Trimming pared 1 base from V and 4 bases from J, leaving 18 bases between. CDR3 coding DNA: TGCGCCAGCAGCTTGCCTGTTTCAGGGCGGGCAGGGGCCAACGTCCTGACTTTC. The encoded protein is CASSLPVSGRAGANVLTF.

The CDR3 loop is CALRRDSTYNSPLHF. The CDR3 coding sequence is TGTGCCCTAAGGAGAGATTCGACCTATAATTCACCCCTCCACTTT. The gene calls are TRBV30 and TRBJ1-6; D is unresolved. CDR3 length: 15 residues. Germline values: CDR1 GTSNPN, CDR2 SVGIG (reference sequence). Trimming left V 8 bases short and J 2 bases short, with 16 bases between.